This is a list of T cell receptor beta chains from one sample in a study of OX40 agonist ivuxolimab in advanced cancers. Method: immunoSEQ multiplex PCR; TCRdb's copy keeps in-frame clones and lacks some. The data hold 60,000 to 70,000 clones, with 80% to 90% observed a single time. Material: CD4+ or CD8+ T cells sorted from blood, obtained in a trial of the OX40 agonist ivuxolimab. The receptors here all came from an adult with an advanced solid tumor such as melanoma, head and neck, liver or kidney cancer. The CDR3 runs from the conserved cysteine through the conserved F or W. The D gene is left open where the match is weak. Some rows mark clone size as missing; the rest say once, few, many or name a class of expanded clone.

-	TRBV6-1	TRBJ2-5	TRBD1	CASRAGQVLETQYF	TGTGCCAGCCGTGCGGGACAGGTATTAGAGACCCAGTACTTC
-	TRBV6-4	TRBJ2-3	-	CASSRNPQTTDTQYF	TGTGCCAGCAGTCGCAATCCCCAGACCACAGATACGCAGTATTTT
-	TRBV5-1	TRBJ1-2	TRBD1	CASTDPGQPRFHTF	TGCGCCAGCACTGACCCGGGACAGCCCCGCTTTCACACCTTC
medium-sized	TRBV4-2	TRBJ2-7	-	CASSQEGLANYEQYF	TGTGCCAGCAGCCAAGAAGGGCTAGCTAACTACGAGCAGTACTTC
-	TRBV6-5	TRBJ1-5	-	CASRAANSNQPQHF	TGTGCCAGCAGGGCAGCGAATAGCAATCAGCCCCAGCATTTT
-	TRBV25-1	TRBJ2-7	-	CASSPRGTILSEQYF	TGTGCCAGCAGTCCTAGGGGGACTATATTGAGCGAGCAGTACTTC
-	TRBV30	TRBJ2-1	-	CAGTPTYNEQFF	TGTGCCGGGACCCCGACCTACAATGAGCAGTTCTTC
few	TRBV15	TRBJ1-5	-	CAVVWAGCNQPQHF	TGTGCCGTCGTCTGGGCAGGCTGCAATCAGCCCCAGCATTTT
-	TRBV7-2	TRBJ2-1	TRBD2	CASSLELAPLNEQFF	TGTGCCAGCAGCTTAGAACTAGCGCCTCTCAATGAGCAGTTCTTC
-	TRBV7-7	TRBJ2-7	TRBD1	CASSFPGQGGNEQYF	TGTGCTAGCAGCTTCCCGGGACAGGGGGGTAACGAGCAGTACTTC
-	TRBV5-4	TRBJ2-7	TRBD1	CASSLGSRTGHYEQYF	TGTGCCAGCAGCTTAGGTTCCCGGACAGGGCACTACGAGCAGTACTTC
-	TRBV27	TRBJ1-5	-	CASSLVSGVNQPQHF	TGTGCCAGCAGTTTAGTTAGTGGGGTCAATCAGCCCCAGCATTTT
few	TRBV6-1	TRBJ1-2	-	CASSEQGLHYGYTF	TGTGCCAGCAGTGAACAGGGGCTGCATTATGGCTACACCTTC
-	TRBV7-2	TRBJ2-6	-	CASSLVRSGANVLTF	TGTGCCAGCAGCTTGGTCAGGTCTGGGGCCAACGTCCTGACTTTC
-	TRBV6-1	TRBJ1-2	TRBD1	CASRESGQGSEGYTF	TGTGCCAGCAGGGAATCGGGACAGGGATCGGAAGGCTACACCTTC
-	TRBV28	TRBJ1-4	TRBD1	CASSPRQGATNEKLFF	TGTGCCAGCAGTCCACGACAGGGGGCGACTAATGAAAAACTGTTTTTT
-	TRBV29-1	TRBJ2-5	-	CSAEKGRETQYF	TGCAGCGCCGAAAAGGGGCGGGAGACCCAGTACTTC
-	TRBV10-3	TRBJ2-1	TRBD2	CAIRFGLAGTGNEQFF	TGTGCCATCAGATTCGGACTAGCGGGGACCGGCAATGAGCAGTTCTTC
-	TRBV11-2	TRBJ1-2	-	CASSARGLRAHEANYGYTF	TGTGCCAGCAGCGCCCGGGGTCTCCGCGCCCATGAAGCTAACTATGGCTACACCTTC
once	TRBV9	TRBJ1-3	-	CASSAKGAEQSAIYF	TGTGCCAGCAGCGCTAAAGGGGCCGAGCAGTCGGCCATATATTTT
once	TRBV5-1	TRBJ2-3	TRBD2	CASSTDTGTSGSTDTQYF	TGCGCCAGCAGCACCGATACCGGGACTAGCGGTAGCACAGATACGCAGTATTTT
-	TRBV2	TRBJ2-2	TRBD2	CASSDPGTSGRENTGELFF	TGTGCCAGCAGTGACCCCGGGACTAGCGGGAGGGAAAACACCGGGGAGCTGTTTTTT
-	TRBV7-2	TRBJ2-7	TRBD2	CASSLGSVAGGTYEQYF	TGTGCCAGCAGCTTAGGTTCCGTAGCGGGGGGGACCTACGAGCAGTACTTC
-	TRBV5-8	TRBJ2-3	-	CASSLPGQGDTQYF	TGTGCCAGCAGCTTGCCGGGCCAAGGAGATACGCAGTATTTT
-	TRBV27	TRBJ1-1	-	CASSDPATEHREAFF	TGTGCCAGCAGTGATCCAGCCACCGAACACAGGGAAGCTTTCTTT
-	TRBV28	TRBJ2-2	-	CASSPNPGELFF	TGTGCCAGCAGTCCCAACCCGGGGGAGCTGTTTTTT
-	TRBV28	TRBJ2-1	-	CASSLENEQFF	TGTGCCAGCAGTTTGGAGAATGAGCAGTTCTTC
-	TRBV4-3	TRBJ2-1	-	CASSRTRTRGLNNEQFF	TGCGCCAGCAGCCGCACGAGGACAAGGGGATTGAACAATGAGCAGTTCTTC
-	TRBV25-1	TRBJ2-7	-	CASSESSRADLSYEQYF	TGTGCCAGCAGTGAATCATCCAGGGCGGATTTGTCCTACGAGCAGTACTTC
-	TRBV21-1	TRBJ2-1	-	CASSKESPRNEQFF	TGTGCCAGCAGCAAAGAGTCCCCGCGCAATGAGCAGTTCTTC
-	TRBV14	TRBJ2-1	-	CASSQLAGLNNEQFF	TGTGCCAGCAGCCAGTTGGCGGGCCTTAACAATGAGCAGTTCTTC
-	TRBV30	TRBJ1-2	-	CAWSPERTYGYTF	TGTGCCTGGAGTCCGGAAAGGACCTATGGCTACACCTTC
-	TRBV4-1	TRBJ1-1	-	CASSQEGGTMNTEAFF	TGCGCCAGCAGCCAAGAGGGGGGCACCATGAACACTGAAGCTTTCTTT
-	TRBV2	TRBJ2-7	-	CASSDDTESIEQYF	TGTGCCAGCAGTGACGATACCGAATCCATCGAGCAGTACTTC
-	TRBV29-1	TRBJ2-2	-	CSVGTEGWHTGELFF	TGCAGCGTTGGGACCGAGGGGTGGCACACCGGGGAGCTGTTTTTT
once	TRBV10-3	TRBJ1-2	TRBD1	CAIKKTGGYGYTF	TGTGCCATCAAAAAGACAGGGGGTTATGGCTACACCTTC
-	TRBV9	TRBJ2-1	TRBD2	CASSAGTSRSEQFF	TGTGCCAGCAGCGCCGGGACTAGCAGGTCTGAGCAGTTCTTC
few	TRBV5-4	TRBJ2-5	TRBD1	CASTLEGARETQYF	TGTGCCAGCACCTTAGAGGGGGCCCGGGAGACCCAGTACTTC
once	TRBV15	TRBJ2-7	-	CATSRDRRPEQYF	TGTGCCACCAGCAGAGATCGCCGGCCCGAGCAGTACTTC
-	TRBV9	TRBJ2-3	-	CASNLGRTTSTDTQYF	TGTGCCAGCAACTTGGGTAGGACTACTAGCACAGATACGCAGTATTTT
-	TRBV2	TRBJ2-3	TRBD1	CASRAWTGGTTDTQYF	TGTGCCAGCAGAGCCTGGACAGGGGGCACCACAGATACGCAGTATTTT
-	TRBV11-2	TRBJ2-3	-	CASSLGESTDTQYF	TGTGCCAGCAGCTTAGGCGAGAGCACAGATACGCAGTATTTT
-	TRBV4-1	TRBJ1-4	-	CASSHSAGPNEKLFF	TGCGCCAGCAGCCATTCTGCAGGGCCTAATGAAAAACTGTTTTTT
many	TRBV2	TRBJ2-3	-	CASNGPFTDTQYF	TGTGCCAGCAACGGTCCTTTCACAGATACGCAGTATTTT
-	TRBV25-1	TRBJ2-5	TRBD1	CASTEIDRAGETQYF	TGTGCCAGCACCGAAATCGACAGGGCCGGGGAGACCCAGTACTTC